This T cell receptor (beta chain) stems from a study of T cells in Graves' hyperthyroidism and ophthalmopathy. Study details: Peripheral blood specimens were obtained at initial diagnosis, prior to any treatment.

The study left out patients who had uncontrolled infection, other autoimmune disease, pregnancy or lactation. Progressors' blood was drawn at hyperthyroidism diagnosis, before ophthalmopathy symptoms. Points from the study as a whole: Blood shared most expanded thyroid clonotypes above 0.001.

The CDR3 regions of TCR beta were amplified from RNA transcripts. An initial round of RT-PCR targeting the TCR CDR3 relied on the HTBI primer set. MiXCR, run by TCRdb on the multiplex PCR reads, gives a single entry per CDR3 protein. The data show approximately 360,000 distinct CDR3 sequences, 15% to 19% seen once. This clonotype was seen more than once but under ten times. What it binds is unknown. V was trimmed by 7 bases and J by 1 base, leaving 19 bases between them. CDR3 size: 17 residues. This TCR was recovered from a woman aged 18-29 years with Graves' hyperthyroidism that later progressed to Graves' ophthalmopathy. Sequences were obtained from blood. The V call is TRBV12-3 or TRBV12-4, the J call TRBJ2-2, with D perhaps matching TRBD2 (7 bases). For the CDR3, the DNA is TGTGCCAGCACCAACCTCCTGGGGGGGCGGAACACCGGGGAGCTGTTTTTT. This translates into CASTNLLGGRNTGELFF.